The source of this TCR beta chain is a study of vaccination and CD4 T cells after COVID-19. Turning to the study itself: Overlapping spike peptides of SARS-CoV-2, HCoV-NL63, HCoV-OC43 and HCoV-229E were used, and cells were stimulated with them.

As to this clonotype: The antigen is not known.

The treatment was: roughly 10-day PBMC culture with coronavirus spike peptide pools or control peptides (ViraFEST assay). Germline-derived CDR1 and CDR2 are MDHEN and SYDVKM. The CDR3 is 12 residues long. The V end was cut by 8 bases, the J end by 4 bases, with 9 bases between. The Oncomine TCR Beta short-read assay sequenced DNA from cultured CD4+ T cells. TCRdb re-called the PCR reads through MiXCR, storing one row per CDR3 protein. The data hold under 20,000 distinct CDR3 sequences, with 45% to 65% observed a single time. The origin of this receptor is a human donor with COVID-19. Source: cultured CD4+ T cells from blood, taken after SARS-CoV-2 vaccination. The chain has TRBV28 and TRBJ1-5; D unclear. The CDR3 bases are TGTGCCAGCCGCTCAAGTAATCAGCCCCAGCATTTT. Protein sequence: CASRSSNQPQHF.